These T cell receptor beta chains were read from a single sample in a study of PD-1 blockade in classical Hodgkin lymphoma. Measured with immunoSEQ multiplex PCR; TCRdb has only the in-frame clones, and not every one. The table records roughly 22,000 clones, around 65% of them present only once. The input for sequencing was peripheral blood mononuclear cells (PBMCs), taken at baseline. The receptors stem from a human donor with classical Hodgkin lymphoma. Both conserved end residues are trimmed from each CDR3.

J: TRBJ2-7
V: TRBV5-4
CDR3: ASSLVAGLLRSEQY

J: TRBJ1-3
V: TRBV5-6
CDR3: ASSSGVSSGNTIY

J: TRBJ2-5
V: TRBV7-2
CDR3: ASSKAQETQY

J: TRBJ1-2
V: TRBV5-6
CDR3: ASSGYMPSYGYT

J: TRBJ1-5
V: TRBV28
CDR3: ASQGGLGQPQH

J: TRBJ2-7
V: TRBV28
CDR3: ASSGPDRGPSGS

J: TRBJ1-5
V: TRBV10-3
CDR3: AISESGGGPLKNQPQH

J: TRBJ1-5
V: TRBV7-8
CDR3: ASSYPGNNQPQH

J: TRBJ2-1
V: TRBV6-6
CDR3: ASSDTGTLYNEQF

J: TRBJ2-7
V: TRBV29-1
CDR3: SVGFGDYEQY

J: TRBJ2-1
V: TRBV4-1
CDR3: ASSQDLAPSSYNEQF

J: TRBJ2-3
V: TRBV7-9
CDR3: ASSLSGQGRADTQY

J: TRBJ2-7
V: TRBV19
CDR3: ASSQTGHSSYEQY

J: TRBJ1-4
V: TRBV5-6
CDR3: ASSLYSFRNEKLF

J: TRBJ2-1
V: TRBV5-1
CDR3: ASKEVGHNYNEQF